The 5 T cell receptor beta chains below were found in one sample sequenced in a study of cytomegalovirus exposure and HLA in healthy donors (dated by TCRdb to the late 2010s). Receptors were amplified or captured by the immunoSEQ multiplex PCR assay. The multiplex PCR relied on a mix of 60 forward primers for TCR Vbeta segments and 13 reverse primers for TCR Jbeta segments. Imported from immuneACCESS, the table was reduced by TCRdb to in-frame sequences with V and J called. These copies leave out some clones; in studies compared against another copy, an unresolved V gene accounts for under half, and the cause of the remainder is not known. Within this sample are about 170,000 clones, with about 76% of them counted one time only. Of the sample, 5.4% falls within the top ten clones. Sequencing used PBMCs. Receptor source: a woman between 18 and 29 years old in good health and CMV-seropositive.

The V call is TRBV5-1, the J call TRBJ2-5; TRBD1 aligns across 8 bases. Germline assignment: CDR1 SGHRS and CDR2 YFSETQ. The length of the CDR3 is 14 residues. The V and J ends lost 2 bases and 1 base, in that order; junction bases with no gene match: 1. The CDR3 loop reads CASSLTGGQETQYF. Written as DNA, the CDR3 is TGCGCCAGCAGCTTAACAGGGGGCCAAGAGACCCAGTACTTC.

The chain carries TRBV4-1 and TRBJ1-5; 7 positions agree with TRBD1. The CDR3 consists of 16 residues. J lost 3 bases, V lost 3 bases, and 8 bases had no gene match. Germline V gives CDR1 MGHRA, CDR2 YSYEKL. The CDR3 reads CASSHLWTGSNQPQHF. DNA of the CDR3: TGCGCCAGCAGCCACCTCTGGACAGGCTCCAATCAGCCCCAGCATTTT.

V is TRBV29-1 and J is TRBJ2-3; perhaps TRBD2 as D (6 bases). Germline V gene sequence: CDR1 SQVTM, CDR2 ANQGSEA. Trimming pared 6 bases from V and 1 base from J, leaving 14 bases between. The CDR3 runs to 14 residues. DNA for the CDR3: TGCAGCGTCGCTGGGACTCGGGGCACAGATACGCAGTATTTT. This translates into CSVAGTRGTDTQYF.

This clone has more than one count but fewer than ten. The chain uses TRBV4-3 and TRBJ1-6; D is ambiguous. This CDR3 contains 14 residues. The V end lost 0 bases, the J end lost 8 bases, and 8 bases lay between the germline ends. Germline V gene lookup returns CDR1 LGHNA and CDR2 YSLEER. This CDR3 is CASSQDLRDSPLHF. The CDR3 DNA follows: TGCGCCAGCAGCCAAGATTTACGAGATTCACCCCTCCACTTT.

V gene TRBV6-5 combines with J gene TRBJ2-2; 7 bases align to TRBD2. The CDR3 extends over 14 amino acids. Unmatched junction bases numbered 5, after V lost 7 bases and J lost 3 bases. The germline gives CDR1 MNHEY, CDR2 SVGAGI. The CDR3 here is CASMSGDYTGELFF. DNA of the CDR3: TGTGCCAGCATGAGCGGGGATTACACCGGGGAGCTGTTTTTT.